One sample yielded the 18 T cell receptor beta chains listed below, sequenced in a study of cytomegalovirus exposure and HLA in healthy donors. Use of 60 Vbeta and 13 Jbeta primers characterized the PCR. TCRdb's table, derived via immunoSEQ multiplex PCR, lists solely in-frame clones and lacks some. The table shows fewer than 250,000 clones, with 65% to 80% occurring only once. Material for sequencing was PBMCs. These receptors were taken from a middle-aged man in good health and CMV-seronegative.

The rearrangement uses TRBV10-2 and TRBJ1-6, with 7 nucleotides matching TRBD1. Trimming at V came to 2 bases and at J to 8 bases, leaving 9 bases not matched to a gene. This CDR3 spans 16 amino acids. Germline CDR1 is WSHSY and CDR2 is SAAADI. Here the CDR3 reads CASSERLGGGHSPLHF. CDR3 DNA sequence: TGCGCCAGCAGTGAGCGTTTAGGGGGCGGCCATTCACCCCTCCACTTT.

V gene TRBV4-2 combines with J gene TRBJ2-2; D possibly corresponds to TRBD2 (6 bases). Germline CDR1 is LGHNA and CDR2 is YNFKEQ. V was shortened by 6 bases and J by 6 bases, with 17 bases between the two germline ends. The CDR3 length is 15 residues. Here the CDR3 DNA reads TGTGCCAGCAGTGAAGCGGGTGGAGGCTCCGGGGAGCTGTTTTTT. This translates into CASSEAGGGSGELFF.

This chain links TRBV6-5 with TRBJ1-5; D call uncertain. Germline assignment: CDR1 MNHEY and CDR2 SVGAGI. This CDR3 contains 15 residues. V was clipped by 0 bases and J by 1 base, with 7 bases between them. CDR3 amino acids: CASSYSGQSNQPQHF. CDR3 nucleotides: TGTGCCAGCAGTTACTCTGGGCAGAGCAATCAGCCCCAGCATTTT.

This clone was detected once. The chain is built from TRBV14 and TRBJ1-3; D gene unclear. Germline CDR1 and CDR2: SGHDN and FVKESK. Trimming shortened V by 2 bases and J by 0 bases, and 11 bases separated the two germline ends. The CDR3 totals 16 residues. Here the CDR3 DNA reads TGTGCCAGCAGCCAACCGAACTTATACTCTGGAAACACCATATATTTT. The encoded protein is CASSQPNLYSGNTIYF.

This chain uses TRBV19 with TRBJ1-6; possibly TRBD1 for D (5 bases). CDR1 LNHDA and CDR2 SQIVND come from the germline V gene (reference sequence). There are 14 residues in the CDR3. With 7 bases removed from V and 8 bases from J, the gap between germline ends came to 15 bases. The DNA for the CDR3 is TGTGCCAGTACCGCCGACAGTTCCTATTCACCCCTCCACTTT. This translates into CASTADSSYSPLHF.

This clone showed up just once. The rearrangement joins TRBV13 to TRBJ2-1, with D uncertain. The CDR3 runs to 15 residues. The ends were cut back, 3 bases at V and 0 bases at J, with 9 bases in the middle. Per the germline V gene, CDR1 is PRHDT and CDR2 is FYEKMQ (reference sequence). As DNA, the CDR3 is TGTGCCAGCAGCTTTCCAGGTCCCTCCTACAATGAGCAGTTCTTC. Amino acids: CASSFPGPSYNEQFF. The entire variable domain, with the rest obtained from reference TRBV13 and TRBJ2-1, is as follows: AAGVIQSPRHLIKEKRETATLKCYPIPRHDTVYWYQQGPGQDPQFLISFYEKMQSDKGSIPDRFSAQQFSDYHSELNMSSLELGDSALYFCASSFPGPSYNEQFFGPGTRLTVL.

The chain has TRBV7-2 and TRBJ1-1, with D tentatively TRBD1 (6 bases). From germline, CDR1 is SGHTA and CDR2 FQGNSA. The CDR3 has 15 amino acids. The germline V and J ends were trimmed by 5 bases and 1 base, with 14 bases remaining between them. The CDR3 reads CASSGSQGRNTEAFF. The CDR3 DNA follows: TGTGCCAGCAGCGGATCACAGGGCCGGAACACTGAAGCTTTCTTT.

The rearrangement joins TRBV2 to TRBJ2-2, with 10 bases matching TRBD2. The germline V gene encodes CDR1 SNHLY and CDR2 FYNNEI. The V and J ends lost 2 bases and 8 bases, in that order; junction bases with no gene match: 2. The CDR3 length is 14 residues. The CDR3 DNA sequence: TGTGCCAGCAGTGAAATAGCGGGGGGTGGGGAGCTGTTTTTT. It translates to CASSEIAGGGELFF.

V is TRBV29-1 and J is TRBJ2-3; 9 positions agree with TRBD2. This CDR3 is built from 13 residues. Losses at the gene ends were 6 bases for V and 4 bases for J; bases not matched to a gene: 5. The germline V gene has CDR1 SQVTM and CDR2 ANQGSEA. CDR3 in amino acids: CSVPGLAADTQYF. The CDR3 nucleotides read TGCAGCGTACCGGGACTAGCAGCAGATACGCAGTATTTT.

This clone occurred a few times. The chain couples TRBV5-1 to TRBJ2-1; no definite D call. The CDR3 has 11 amino acids. From germline, CDR1 is SGHRS and CDR2 YFSETQ. V lost 0 bases and J 7 bases, leaving 2 bases between the germline ends. For the CDR3, the DNA is TGCGCCAGCAGCTTGGCGAATGAGCAGTTCTTC. Protein product: CASSLANEQFF.

V usage is TRBV6-1 and J usage is TRBJ2-7; 9 positions agree with TRBD1. CDR3 length equals 11 residues. The junction had 2 bases not matched to a gene; V was cut back by 11 bases and J by 3 bases. Germline V CDR1 and CDR2: MNHNS, SASEGT. The DNA of the CDR3 is TGTGCCGTGGACAGGGGCTACGAGCAGTACTTC. The encoded protein is CAVDRGYEQYF.

This chain connects TRBV6-6 to TRBJ1-4; D is perhaps TRBD1 (6 bases). Trimming pared 8 bases from V and 0 bases from J, leaving 16 bases between. The germline CDR1 and CDR2 sequences are MNHNY and SVGAGI (reference sequence). CDR3 size: 16 residues. CDR3 nucleotide sequence: TGTGCCAGCCGGGACACTATATTCTCAACTAATGAAAAACTGTTTTTT. Its translation is CASRDTIFSTNEKLFF.

This clone came up once. The chain has TRBV19 and TRBJ2-1, with 12 bases that match TRBD2. The CDR3 runs 17 residues. The ends lost 3 bases at V and 2 bases at J; junction bases unmatched: 5. From germline, CDR1 is LNHDA and CDR2 SQIVND (reference sequence). The CDR3 nucleotides are TGTGCCAGTAGTATCCTAGCGGGGGGGCCCGCCTACAATGAGCAGTTCTTC. Protein sequence: CASSILAGGPAYNEQFF.

V and J are TRBV5-5 and TRBJ2-5, with D unclear. The V gene lost 3 bases and the J gene lost 5 bases, with 11 bases spanning the gap. The CDR3 is made up of 13 amino acids. Germline CDR1 SGHKS, CDR2 YYEKEE (reference sequence). CDR3 amino acids: CASSSLPQETQYF. CDR3 in DNA: TGTGCCAGCAGCTCCCTCCCCCAGGAGACCCAGTACTTC.

The rearrangement joins TRBV2 to TRBJ1-1, with D unresolved. Deletions cut 7 bases from V and 0 bases from J, with 15 bases between. CDR1 is SNHLY and CDR2 is FYNNEI in the germline V gene. The CDR3 runs to 15 residues. CDR3 sequence (DNA): TGTGCCAGCAAACGGGCAGGAGGCATGAACACTGAAGCTTTCTTT. It specifies CASKRAGGMNTEAFF.

The chain has TRBV18 and TRBJ1-1; D ambiguous. Germline assignment: CDR1 KGHSH and CDR2 LQKENI. The CDR3 extends over 15 amino acids. V was pared by 2 bases and J by 1 base, with 11 bases between. CDR3 nucleotide sequence: TGTGCCAGCTCACCAGTTGACACCCCGAACACTGAAGCTTTCTTT. Protein: CASSPVDTPNTEAFF.

The gene calls are TRBV7-9 and TRBJ2-2, with TRBD2 matching over 11 bases. The CDR3 has 16 residues. V shed 5 bases and J 7 bases; nucleotides not matched to a gene: 9. Germline CDR1 and CDR2: SEHNR and FQNEAQ (reference sequence). Here the CDR3 reads CASSLHLAGGGGELFF. Here the CDR3 DNA reads TGTGCCAGCAGCCTTCATCTAGCGGGAGGTGGCGGGGAGCTGTTTTTT.

The chain is built from TRBV7-3 and TRBJ2-3; the match to TRBD1 covers 8 bases. Germline CDR1 is SGHTA and CDR2 is FQGTGA. The CDR3 spans 14 residues. V lost 5 bases and J lost 5; bases outside the gene matches: 6. Here the CDR3 DNA reads TGTGCCAGCAGCCCGCAGGGGGCAAAAGATACGCAGTATTTT. As protein: CASSPQGAKDTQYF.